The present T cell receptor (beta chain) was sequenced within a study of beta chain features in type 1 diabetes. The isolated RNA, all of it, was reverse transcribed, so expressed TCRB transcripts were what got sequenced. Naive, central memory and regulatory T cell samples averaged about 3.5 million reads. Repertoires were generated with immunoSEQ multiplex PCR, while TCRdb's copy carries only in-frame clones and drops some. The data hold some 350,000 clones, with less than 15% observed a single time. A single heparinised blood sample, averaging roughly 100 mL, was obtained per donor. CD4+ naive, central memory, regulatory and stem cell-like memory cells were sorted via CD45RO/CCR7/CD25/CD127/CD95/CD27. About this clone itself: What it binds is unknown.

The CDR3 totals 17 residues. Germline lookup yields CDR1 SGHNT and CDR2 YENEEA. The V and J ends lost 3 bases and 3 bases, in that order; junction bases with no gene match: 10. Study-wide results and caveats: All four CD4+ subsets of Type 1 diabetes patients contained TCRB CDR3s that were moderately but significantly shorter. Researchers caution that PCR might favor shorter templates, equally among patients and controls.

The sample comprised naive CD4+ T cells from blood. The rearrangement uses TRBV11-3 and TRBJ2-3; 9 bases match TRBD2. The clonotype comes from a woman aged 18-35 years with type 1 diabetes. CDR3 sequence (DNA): TGTGCCAGCAGCTTGTCGGCTAGCGGGATACAAACAGATACGCAGTATTTT. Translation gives CASSLSASGIQTDTQYF.